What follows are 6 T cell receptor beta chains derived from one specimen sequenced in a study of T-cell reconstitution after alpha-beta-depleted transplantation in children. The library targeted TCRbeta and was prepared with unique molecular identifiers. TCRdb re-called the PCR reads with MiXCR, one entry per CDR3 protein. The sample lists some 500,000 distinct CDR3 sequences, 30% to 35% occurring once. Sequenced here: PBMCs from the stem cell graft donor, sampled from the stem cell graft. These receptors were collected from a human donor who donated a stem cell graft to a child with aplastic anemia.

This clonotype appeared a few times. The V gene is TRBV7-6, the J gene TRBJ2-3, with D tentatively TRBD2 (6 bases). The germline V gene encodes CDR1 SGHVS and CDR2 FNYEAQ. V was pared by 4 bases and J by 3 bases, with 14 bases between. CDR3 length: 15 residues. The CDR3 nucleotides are TGTGCCAGCAGCTCCATCGGAGGGTTTACAGATACGCAGTATTTT. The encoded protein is CASSSIGGFTDTQYF.

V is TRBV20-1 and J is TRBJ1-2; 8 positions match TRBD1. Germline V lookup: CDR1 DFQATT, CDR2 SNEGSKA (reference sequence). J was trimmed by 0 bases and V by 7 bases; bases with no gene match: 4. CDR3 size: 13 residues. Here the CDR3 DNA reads TGCAGTGTGGGGGGACAGGCTAACTATGGCTACACCTTC. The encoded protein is CSVGGQANYGYTF.

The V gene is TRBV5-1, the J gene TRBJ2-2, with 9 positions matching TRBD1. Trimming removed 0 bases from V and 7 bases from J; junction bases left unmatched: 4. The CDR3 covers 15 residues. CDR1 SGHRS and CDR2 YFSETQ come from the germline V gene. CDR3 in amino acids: CASSLDRGQDGELFF. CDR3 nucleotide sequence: TGCGCCAGCAGCTTGGACAGGGGGCAGGACGGGGAGCTGTTTTTT. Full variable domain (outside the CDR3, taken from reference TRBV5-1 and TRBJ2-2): KAGVTQTPRYLIKTRGQQVTLSCSPISGHRSVSWYQQTPGQGLQFLFEYFSETQRNKGNFPGRFSGRQFSNSRSEMNVSTLELGDSALYLCASSLDRGQDGELFFGEGSRLTVL.

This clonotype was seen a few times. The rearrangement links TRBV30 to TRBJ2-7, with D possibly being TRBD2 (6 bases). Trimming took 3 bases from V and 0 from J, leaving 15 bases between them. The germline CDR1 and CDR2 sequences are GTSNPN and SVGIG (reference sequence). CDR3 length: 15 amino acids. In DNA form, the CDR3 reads TGTGCCTGGAGGGAACCTCTAGCGTACTCCTACGAGCAGTACTTC. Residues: CAWREPLAYSYEQYF. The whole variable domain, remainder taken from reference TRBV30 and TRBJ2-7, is SQTIHQWPATLVQPVGSPLSLECTVEGTSNPNLYWYRQAAGRGLQLLFYSVGIGQISSEVPQNLSASRPQDRQFILSSKKLLLSDSGFYLCAWREPLAYSYEQYFGPGTRLTVT.

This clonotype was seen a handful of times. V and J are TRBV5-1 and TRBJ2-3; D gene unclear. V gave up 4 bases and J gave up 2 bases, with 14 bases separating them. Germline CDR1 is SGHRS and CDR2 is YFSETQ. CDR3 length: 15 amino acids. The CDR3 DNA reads TGCGCCAGCAGCCTCCAAGTCGCCGTCACAGATACGCAGTATTTT. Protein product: CASSLQVAVTDTQYF.

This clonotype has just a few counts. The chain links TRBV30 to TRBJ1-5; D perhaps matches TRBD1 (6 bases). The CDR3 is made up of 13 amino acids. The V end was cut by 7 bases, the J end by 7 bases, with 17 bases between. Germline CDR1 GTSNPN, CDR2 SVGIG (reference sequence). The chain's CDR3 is CAFTLQGIQPQHF. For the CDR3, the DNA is TGTGCCTTCACACTCCAGGGGATCCAGCCCCAGCATTTT.